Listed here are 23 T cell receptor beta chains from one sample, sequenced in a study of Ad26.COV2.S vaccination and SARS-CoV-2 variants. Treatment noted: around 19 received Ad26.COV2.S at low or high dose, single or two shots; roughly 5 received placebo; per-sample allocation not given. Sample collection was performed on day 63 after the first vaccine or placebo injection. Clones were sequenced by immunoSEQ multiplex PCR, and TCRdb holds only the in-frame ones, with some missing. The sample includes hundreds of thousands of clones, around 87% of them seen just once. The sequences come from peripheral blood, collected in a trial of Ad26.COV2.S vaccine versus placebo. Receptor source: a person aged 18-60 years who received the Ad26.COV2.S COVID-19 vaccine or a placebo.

This CDR3 reads CASSSSGGTAGYGYTF. CDR3 in DNA: TGTGCCAGCAGCTCCAGCGGGGGCACCGCAGGCTATGGCTACACCTTC. This chain uses TRBV7-2 with TRBJ1-2; D perhaps matches TRBD1 (6 bases). The CDR3 has 16 residues. The germline V gene encodes CDR1 SGHTA and CDR2 FQGNSA. Trimming took off 4 bases at V and 4 bases at J, with 19 bases between the two ends.

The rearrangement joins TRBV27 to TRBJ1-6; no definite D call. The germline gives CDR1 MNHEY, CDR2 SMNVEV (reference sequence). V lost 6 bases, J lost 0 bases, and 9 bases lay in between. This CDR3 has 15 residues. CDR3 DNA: TGTGCCAGCAGAAGAGGTGGCTCCTATAATTCACCCCTCCACTTT. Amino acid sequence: CASRRGGSYNSPLHF.

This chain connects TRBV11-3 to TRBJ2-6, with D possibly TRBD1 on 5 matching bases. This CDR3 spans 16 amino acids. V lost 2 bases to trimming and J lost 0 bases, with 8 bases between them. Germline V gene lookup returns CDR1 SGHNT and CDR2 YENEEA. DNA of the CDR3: TGTGCCAGCAGCTTATCTCAGGGCTCTGGGGCCAACGTCCTGACTTTC. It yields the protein CASSLSQGSGANVLTF.

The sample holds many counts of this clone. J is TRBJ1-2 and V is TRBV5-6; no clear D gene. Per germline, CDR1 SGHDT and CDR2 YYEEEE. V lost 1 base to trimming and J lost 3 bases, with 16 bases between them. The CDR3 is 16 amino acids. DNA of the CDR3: TGTGCCAGCAGCTTGTTACGGAATGAGATGGACTATGGCTACACCTTC. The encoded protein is CASSLLRNEMDYGYTF.

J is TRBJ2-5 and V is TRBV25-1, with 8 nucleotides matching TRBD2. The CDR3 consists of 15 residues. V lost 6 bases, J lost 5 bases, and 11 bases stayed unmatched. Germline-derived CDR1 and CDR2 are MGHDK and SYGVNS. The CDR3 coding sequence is TGTGCCAGCAGCGGGGGGGCCTCCACCCGGGAGACCCAGTACTTC. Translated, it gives CASSGGASTRETQYF.

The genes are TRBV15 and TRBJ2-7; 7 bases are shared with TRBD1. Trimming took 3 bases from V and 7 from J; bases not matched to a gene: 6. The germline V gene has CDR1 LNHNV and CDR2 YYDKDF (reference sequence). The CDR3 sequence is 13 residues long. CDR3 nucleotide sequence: TGTGCCACCAGCAGCGGGACAGTCAAGGAGCAGTACTTC. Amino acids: CATSSGTVKEQYF.

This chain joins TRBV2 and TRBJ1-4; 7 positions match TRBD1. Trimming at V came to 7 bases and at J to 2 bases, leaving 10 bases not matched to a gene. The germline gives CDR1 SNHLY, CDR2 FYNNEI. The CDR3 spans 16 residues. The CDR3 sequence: CASTRDRVGTNEKLFF. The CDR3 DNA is TGTGCCAGCACAAGAGACAGGGTAGGGACTAATGAAAAACTGTTTTTT.

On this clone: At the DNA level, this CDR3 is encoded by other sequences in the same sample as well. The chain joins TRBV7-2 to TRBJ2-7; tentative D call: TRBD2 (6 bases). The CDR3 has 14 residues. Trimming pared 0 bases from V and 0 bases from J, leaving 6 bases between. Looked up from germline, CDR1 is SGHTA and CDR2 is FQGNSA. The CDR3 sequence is CASSLAGGSYEQYF. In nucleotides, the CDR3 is TGTGCCAGCAGCTTAGCGGGGGGCTCCTACGAGCAGTACTTC. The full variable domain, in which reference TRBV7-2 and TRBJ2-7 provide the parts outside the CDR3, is GAGVSQSPSNKVTEKGKDVELRCDPISGHTALYWYRQSLGQGLEFLIYFQGNSAPDKSGLPSDRFSAERTGGSVSTLTIQRTQQEDSAVYLCASSLAGGSYEQYFGPGTRLTVT.

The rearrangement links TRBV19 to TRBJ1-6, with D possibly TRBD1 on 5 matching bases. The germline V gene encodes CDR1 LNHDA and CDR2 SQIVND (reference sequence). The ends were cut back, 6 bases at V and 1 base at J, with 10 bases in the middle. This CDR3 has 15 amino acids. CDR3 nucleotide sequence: TGTGCCAGTAGGAACTCAGGGTCCTATAATTCACCCCTCCACTTT. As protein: CASRNSGSYNSPLHF.

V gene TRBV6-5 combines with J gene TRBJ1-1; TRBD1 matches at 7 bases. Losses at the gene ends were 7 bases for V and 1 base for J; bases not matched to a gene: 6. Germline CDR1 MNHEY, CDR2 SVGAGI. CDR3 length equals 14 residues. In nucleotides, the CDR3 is TGTGCCAGCAATCTAGACAGGGCGAACACTGAAGCTTTCTTT. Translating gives CASNLDRANTEAFF.

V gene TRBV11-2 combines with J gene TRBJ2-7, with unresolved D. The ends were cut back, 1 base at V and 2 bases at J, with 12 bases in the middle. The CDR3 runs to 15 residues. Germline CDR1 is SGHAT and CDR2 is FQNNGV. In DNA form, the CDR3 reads TGTGCCAGCAGCTTAGTAGCACGGAGAGCCTACGAGCAGTACTTC. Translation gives CASSLVARRAYEQYF.

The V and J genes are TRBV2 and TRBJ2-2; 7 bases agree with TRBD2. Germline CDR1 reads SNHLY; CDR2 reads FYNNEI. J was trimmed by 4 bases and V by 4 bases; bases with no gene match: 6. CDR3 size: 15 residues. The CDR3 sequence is CASSGLAGATGELFF. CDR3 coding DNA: TGTGCCAGCAGTGGGTTAGCGGGCGCCACCGGGGAGCTGTTTTTT.

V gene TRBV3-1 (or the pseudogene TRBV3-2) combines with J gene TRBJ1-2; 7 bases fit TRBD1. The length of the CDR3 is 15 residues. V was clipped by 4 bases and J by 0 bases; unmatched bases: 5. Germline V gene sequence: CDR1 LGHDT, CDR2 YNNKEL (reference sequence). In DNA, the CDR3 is TGTGCCAGCAGCCTGGGCCAGGGGGCTAACTATGGCTACACCTTC. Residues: CASSLGQGANYGYTF.

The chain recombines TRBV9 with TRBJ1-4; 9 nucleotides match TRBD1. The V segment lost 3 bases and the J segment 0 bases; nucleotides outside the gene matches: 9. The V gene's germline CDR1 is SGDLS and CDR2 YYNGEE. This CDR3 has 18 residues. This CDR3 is CASSDAGTGSSTNEKLFF. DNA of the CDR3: TGTGCCAGCAGCGACGCCGGGACAGGGTCTTCAACTAATGAAAAACTGTTTTTT.

Here the CDR3 reads CASSLPGEDEAFF. The CDR3 nucleotides are TGTGCCAGCAGCCTTCCGGGGGAGGATGAAGCTTTCTTT. The chain links TRBV5-5 to TRBJ1-1, with a weak D call TRBD1 (5 bases). V lost 4 bases to trimming and J lost 7 bases, with 14 bases between them. From germline, CDR1 is SGHKS and CDR2 YYEKEE (reference sequence). CDR3 length: 13 amino acids.

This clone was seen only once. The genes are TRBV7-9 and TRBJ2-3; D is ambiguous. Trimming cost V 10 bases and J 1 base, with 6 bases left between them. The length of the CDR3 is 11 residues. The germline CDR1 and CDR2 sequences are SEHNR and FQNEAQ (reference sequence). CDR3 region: CATRGTDTQYF. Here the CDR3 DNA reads TGTGCCACTCGGGGCACAGATACGCAGTATTTT.

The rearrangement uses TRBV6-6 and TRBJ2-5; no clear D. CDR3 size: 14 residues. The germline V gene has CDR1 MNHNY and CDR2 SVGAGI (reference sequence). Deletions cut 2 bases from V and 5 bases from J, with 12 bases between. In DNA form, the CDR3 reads TGTGCCAGCAGTTACCCTAACAAACGGGAGACCCAGTACTTC. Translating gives CASSYPNKRETQYF.

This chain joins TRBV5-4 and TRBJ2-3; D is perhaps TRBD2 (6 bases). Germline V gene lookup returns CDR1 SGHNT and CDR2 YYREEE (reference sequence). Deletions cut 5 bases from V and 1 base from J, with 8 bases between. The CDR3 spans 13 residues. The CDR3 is CASRTGGTDTQYF. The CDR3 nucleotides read TGTGCCAGCAGAACGGGGGGCACAGATACGCAGTATTTT.

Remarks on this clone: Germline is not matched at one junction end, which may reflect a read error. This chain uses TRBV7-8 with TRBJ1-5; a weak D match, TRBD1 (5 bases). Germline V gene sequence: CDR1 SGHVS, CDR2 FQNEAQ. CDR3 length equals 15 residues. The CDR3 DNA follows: TGTGCCAGCAGTTTAGGGCAGGGATGGGGCCAGCCCCAGCATTTT. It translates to CASSLGQGWGQPQHF.

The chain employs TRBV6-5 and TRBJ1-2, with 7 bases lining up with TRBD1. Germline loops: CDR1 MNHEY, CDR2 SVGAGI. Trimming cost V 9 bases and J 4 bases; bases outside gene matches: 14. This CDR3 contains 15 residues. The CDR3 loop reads CASRSTTGSGYGYTF. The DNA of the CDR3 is TGTGCCAGTAGGTCCACGACAGGGTCTGGCTATGGCTACACCTTC.

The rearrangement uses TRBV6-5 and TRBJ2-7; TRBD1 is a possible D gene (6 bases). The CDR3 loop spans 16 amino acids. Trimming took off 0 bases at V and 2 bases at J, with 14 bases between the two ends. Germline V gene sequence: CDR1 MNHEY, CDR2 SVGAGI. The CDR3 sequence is CASSYSIRDIAYEQYF. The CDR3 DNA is TGTGCCAGCAGTTACTCGATCCGGGACATCGCCTACGAGCAGTACTTC.

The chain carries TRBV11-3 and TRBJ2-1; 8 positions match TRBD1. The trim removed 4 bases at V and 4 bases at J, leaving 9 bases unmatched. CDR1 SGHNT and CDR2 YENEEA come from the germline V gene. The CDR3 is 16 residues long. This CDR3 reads CASSSVGTGVYNEQFF. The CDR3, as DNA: TGTGCCAGCAGCTCCGTCGGGACAGGAGTTTACAATGAGCAGTTCTTC. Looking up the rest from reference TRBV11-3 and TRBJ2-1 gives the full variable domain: EAGVVQSPRYKIIEKKQPVAFWCNPISGHNTLYWYLQNLGQGPELLIRYENEEAVDDSQLPKDRFSAERLKGVDSTLKIQPAELGDSAVYLCASSSVGTGVYNEQFFGPGTRLTVL.

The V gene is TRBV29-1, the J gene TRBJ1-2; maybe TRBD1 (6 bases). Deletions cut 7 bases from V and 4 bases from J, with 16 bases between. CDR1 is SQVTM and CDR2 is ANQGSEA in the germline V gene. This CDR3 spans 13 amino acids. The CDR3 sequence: CSAQAGVGYGYTF. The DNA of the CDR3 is TGCAGCGCCCAAGCAGGGGTGGGCTATGGCTACACCTTC.